Listed here is a single T cell receptor (beta chain). Antigen unknown. The record originates from a study of CD4 T cells in relation to SARS-CoV-2 and coronaviruses. In the study overall: PBMCs were cultured with antigen for roughly 9 days before TCR beta sequencing. Study-wide findings and caveats: The cross-reactivity analysis covered only spike protein, not other viral proteins. Pre-pandemic and post-infection samples never came from the same donor.

Profiled with immunoSEQ multiplex PCR; TCRdb holds only in-frame clones, not every one. The data hold 20,000 to 25,000 clones, with approximately 80% observed a single time. CD4+ T cells from unexposed donors were obtained before the COVID-19 pandemic (2011-2018). After about 11 days of culture, CD4+ T cells were isolated. Unexposed-donor CD4+ T cells were probed with SARS-CoV-2 S/N and four cold-coronavirus spikes, cells permitting. The sample was CD4+ T cells from PBMCs, cultured in vitro. The TCR was taken from a human donor in good health.

The DNA for the CDR3 is TGTGCCAGCAGAATGGACAGGGGGTACGAGCAGTACTTC. Protein sequence: CASRMDRGYEQYF. The J gene is TRBJ2-7, the V gene TRBV2; 10 nucleotides match TRBD1. Germline V gene lookup returns CDR1 SNHLY and CDR2 FYNNEI. The V and J ends lost 6 bases and 4 bases, in that order; junction bases with no gene match: 3. This CDR3 contains 13 residues. The full variable domain, rest sourced from reference TRBV2 and TRBJ2-7, is EPEVTQTPSHQVTQMGQEVILRCVPISNHLYFYWYRQILGQKVEFLVSFYNNEISEKSEIFDDQFSVERPDGSNFTLKIRSTKLEDSAMYFCASRMDRGYEQYFGPGTRLTVT.